This T cell receptor beta chain stems from a study of T cells after yellow fever vaccination. Study-wide findings and caveats: A limited proportion of clonotypes was detected within both the CD4 and CD8 compartments. Subsequent booster samples again held most clones from primary vaccination (96% CD4, about 90% CD8).

Ten or more counts support this clonotype. The V gene's germline CDR1 is SGHKS and CDR2 YYEKEE (reference sequence). The CDR3 loop spans 15 amino acids. V was cut by 2 bases and J by 4 bases, with 15 bases left in between. Template switching with 5'RACE generated the TCR cDNA and added a universal primer site and UMIs. A single record per CDR3 protein comes from TCRdb applying MiXCR to the 5' RACE reads. The data show just under 85,000 distinct CDR3 sequences, about an eighth seen once. The sequence came from a man aged 18-30 years who received the YFV17D yellow fever vaccine. Material: CD8+ T cells not binding an NS4B(214-222) dextramer, sorted from PBMCs, obtained roughly 20 days after the first yellow fever vaccination. The chain joins TRBV5-5 to TRBJ1-1; weak D call: TRBD1 (5 bases). The CDR3 sequence is CASSLGPPGGTEAFF. The DNA for the CDR3 is TGTGCCAGCAGCTTAGGGCCCCCCGGGGGCACTGAAGCTTTCTTT.